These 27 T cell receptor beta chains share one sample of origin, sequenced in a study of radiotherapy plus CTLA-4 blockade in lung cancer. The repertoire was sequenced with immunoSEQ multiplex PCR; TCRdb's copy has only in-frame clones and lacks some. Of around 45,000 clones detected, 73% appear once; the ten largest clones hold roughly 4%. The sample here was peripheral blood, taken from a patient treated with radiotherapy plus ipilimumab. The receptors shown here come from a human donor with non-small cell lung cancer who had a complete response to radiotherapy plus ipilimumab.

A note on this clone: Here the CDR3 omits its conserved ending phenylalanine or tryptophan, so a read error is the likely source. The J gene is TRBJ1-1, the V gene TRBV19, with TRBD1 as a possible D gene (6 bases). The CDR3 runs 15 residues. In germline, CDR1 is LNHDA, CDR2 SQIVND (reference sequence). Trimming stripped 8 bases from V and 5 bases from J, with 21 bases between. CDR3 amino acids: CASLQGSRGMTEAFL. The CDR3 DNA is TGTGCCAGTCTTCAGGGTTCCAGGGGCATGACTGAAGCTTTCCTT.

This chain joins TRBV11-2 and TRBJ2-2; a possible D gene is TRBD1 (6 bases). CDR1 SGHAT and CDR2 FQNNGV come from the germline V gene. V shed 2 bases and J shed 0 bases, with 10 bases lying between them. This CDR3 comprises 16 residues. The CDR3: CASSLTGTTNTGELFF. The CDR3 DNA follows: TGTGCCAGCAGCTTAACAGGGACAACGAACACCGGGGAGCTGTTTTTT.

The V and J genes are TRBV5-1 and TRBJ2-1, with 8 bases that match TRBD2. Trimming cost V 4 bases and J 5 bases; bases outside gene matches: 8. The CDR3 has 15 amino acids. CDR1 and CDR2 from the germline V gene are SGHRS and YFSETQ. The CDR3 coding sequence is TGCGCCAGCAGCACCGGACTAGCTCGGGACAATGAGCAGTTCTTC. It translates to CASSTGLARDNEQFF. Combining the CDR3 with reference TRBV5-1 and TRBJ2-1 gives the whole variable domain KAGVTQTPRYLIKTRGQQVTLSCSPISGHRSVSWYQQTPGQGLQFLFEYFSETQRNKGNFPGRFSGRQFSNSRSEMNVSTLELGDSALYLCASSTGLARDNEQFFGPGTRLTVL.

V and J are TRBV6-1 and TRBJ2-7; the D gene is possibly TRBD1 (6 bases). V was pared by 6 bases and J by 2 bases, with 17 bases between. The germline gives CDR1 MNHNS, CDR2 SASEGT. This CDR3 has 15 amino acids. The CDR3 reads CASSLRGTTTYEQYF. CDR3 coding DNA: TGTGCCAGCAGCCTCAGGGGCACCACAACCTACGAGCAGTACTTC.

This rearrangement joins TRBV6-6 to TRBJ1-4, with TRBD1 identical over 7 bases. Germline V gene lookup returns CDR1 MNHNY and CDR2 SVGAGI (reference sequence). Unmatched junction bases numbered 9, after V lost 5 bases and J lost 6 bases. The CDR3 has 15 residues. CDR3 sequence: CASSPQGRWYEKLFF. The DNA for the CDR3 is TGTGCCAGCAGTCCACAGGGGCGCTGGTATGAAAAACTGTTTTTT.

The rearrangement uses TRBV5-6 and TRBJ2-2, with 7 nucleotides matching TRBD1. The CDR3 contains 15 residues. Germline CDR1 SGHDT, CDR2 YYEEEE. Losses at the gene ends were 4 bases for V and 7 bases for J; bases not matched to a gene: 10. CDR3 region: CASSPKTQGFGELFF. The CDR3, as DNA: TGTGCCAGCAGCCCTAAAACACAGGGGTTCGGGGAGCTGTTTTTT.

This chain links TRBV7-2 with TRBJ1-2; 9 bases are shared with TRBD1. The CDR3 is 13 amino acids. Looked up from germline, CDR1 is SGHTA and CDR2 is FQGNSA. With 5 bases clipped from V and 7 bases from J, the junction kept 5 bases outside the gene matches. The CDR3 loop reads CASSPGQGFGYTF. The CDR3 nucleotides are TGTGCCAGCAGCCCAGGACAGGGGTTTGGCTACACCTTC.

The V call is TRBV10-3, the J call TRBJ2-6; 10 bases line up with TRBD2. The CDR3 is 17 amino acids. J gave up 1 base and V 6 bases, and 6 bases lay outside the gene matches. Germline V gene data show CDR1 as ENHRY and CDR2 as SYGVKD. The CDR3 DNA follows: TGTGCCATCAGGCGCTCTAGCGGGGGTTCTGGGGCCAACGTCCTGACTTTC. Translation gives CAIRRSSGGSGANVLTF.

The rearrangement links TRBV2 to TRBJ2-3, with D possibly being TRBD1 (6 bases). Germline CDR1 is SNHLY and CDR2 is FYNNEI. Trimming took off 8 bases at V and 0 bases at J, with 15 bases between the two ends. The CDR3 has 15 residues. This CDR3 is CASGLGATSTDTQYF. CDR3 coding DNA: TGTGCCAGCGGTCTGGGGGCCACTAGCACAGATACGCAGTATTTT.

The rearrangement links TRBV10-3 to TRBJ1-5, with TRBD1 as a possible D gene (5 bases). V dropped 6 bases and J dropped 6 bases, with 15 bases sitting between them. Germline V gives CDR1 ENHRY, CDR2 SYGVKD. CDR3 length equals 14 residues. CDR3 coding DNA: TGTGCCATCAGCATAGGGGATTTTGGTCAGCCCCAGCATTTT. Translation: CAISIGDFGQPQHF.

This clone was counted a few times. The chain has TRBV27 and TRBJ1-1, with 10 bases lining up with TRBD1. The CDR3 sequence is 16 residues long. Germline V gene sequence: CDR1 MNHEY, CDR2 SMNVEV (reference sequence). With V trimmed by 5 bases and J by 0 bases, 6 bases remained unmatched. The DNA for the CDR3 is TGTGCCAGCAGTAACCGACAGGGGGCCTTGAACACTGAAGCTTTCTTT. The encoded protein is CASSNRQGALNTEAFF.

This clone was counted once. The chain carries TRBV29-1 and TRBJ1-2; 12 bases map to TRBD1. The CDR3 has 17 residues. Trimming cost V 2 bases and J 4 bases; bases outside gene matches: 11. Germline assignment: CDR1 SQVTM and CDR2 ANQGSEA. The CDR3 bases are TGCAGCGTTGAAACGCCGGGACAGGGGGCAAGGCTCTATGGCTACACCTTC. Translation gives CSVETPGQGARLYGYTF.

CDR3 nucleotides: TGTGCCAGCAGCTCACCACAGAACAGGGGTCGGGCTTTCTTT. This gives the protein CASSSPQNRGRAFF. This chain uses TRBV7-2 with TRBJ1-1, with 7 bases that match TRBD1. V lost 4 bases to trimming and J lost 11 bases; unmatched junction nucleotides: 13. The CDR3 totals 14 residues. The germline gives CDR1 SGHTA, CDR2 FQGNSA.

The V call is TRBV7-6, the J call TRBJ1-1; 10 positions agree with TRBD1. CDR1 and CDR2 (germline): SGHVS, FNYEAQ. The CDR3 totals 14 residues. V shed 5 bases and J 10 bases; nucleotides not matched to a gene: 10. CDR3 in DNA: TGTGCCAGCAGCCTGGCTGGAGGACAGGGGGGAGCTTTCTTT. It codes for CASSLAGGQGGAFF.

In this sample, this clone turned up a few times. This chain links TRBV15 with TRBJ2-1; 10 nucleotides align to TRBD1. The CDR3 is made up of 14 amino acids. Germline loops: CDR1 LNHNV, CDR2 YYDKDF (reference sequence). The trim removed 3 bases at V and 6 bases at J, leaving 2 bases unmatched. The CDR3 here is CATSSGQGGNEQFF. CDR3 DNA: TGTGCCACCAGCAGTGGACAGGGGGGCAATGAGCAGTTCTTC.

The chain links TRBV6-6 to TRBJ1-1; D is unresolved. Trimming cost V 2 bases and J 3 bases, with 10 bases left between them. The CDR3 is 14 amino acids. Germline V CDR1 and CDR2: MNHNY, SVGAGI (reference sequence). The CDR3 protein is CASSYRGSYTEAFF. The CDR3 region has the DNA TGTGCCAGCAGTTACCGGGGAAGTTACACTGAAGCTTTCTTT.

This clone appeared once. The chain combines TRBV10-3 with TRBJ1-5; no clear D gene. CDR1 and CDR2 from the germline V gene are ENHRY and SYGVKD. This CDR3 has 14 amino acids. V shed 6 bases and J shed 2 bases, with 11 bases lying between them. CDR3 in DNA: TGTGCCATCAGGGGCGGGTACGGCAATCAGCCCCAGCATTTT. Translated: CAIRGGYGNQPQHF.

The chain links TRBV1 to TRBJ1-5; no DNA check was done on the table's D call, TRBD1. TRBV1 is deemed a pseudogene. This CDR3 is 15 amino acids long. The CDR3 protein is CTSSRDRVEDQPQHF. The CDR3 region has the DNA TGCACCAGCAGCCGGGACAGGGTGGAGGATCAGCCCCAGCATTTT.

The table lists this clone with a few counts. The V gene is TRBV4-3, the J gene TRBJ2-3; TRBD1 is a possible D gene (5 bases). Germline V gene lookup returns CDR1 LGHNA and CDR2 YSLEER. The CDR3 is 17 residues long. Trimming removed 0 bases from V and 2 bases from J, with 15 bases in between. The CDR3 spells CASSQDVTPGITDTQYF. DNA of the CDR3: TGCGCCAGCAGCCAAGATGTCACCCCAGGGATCACAGATACGCAGTATTTT.

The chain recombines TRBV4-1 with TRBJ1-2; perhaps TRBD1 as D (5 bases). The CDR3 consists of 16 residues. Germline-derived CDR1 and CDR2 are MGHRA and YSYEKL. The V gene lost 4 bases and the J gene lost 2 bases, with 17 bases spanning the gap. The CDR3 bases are TGCGCCAGCAGCCGGGCCGCGGGACGCCAAAACTATGGCTACACCTTC. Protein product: CASSRAAGRQNYGYTF.

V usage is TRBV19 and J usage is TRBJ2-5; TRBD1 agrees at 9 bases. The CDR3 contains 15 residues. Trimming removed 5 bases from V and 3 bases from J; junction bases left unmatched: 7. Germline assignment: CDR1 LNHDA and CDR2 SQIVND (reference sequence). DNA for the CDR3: TGTGCCAGTAGTCGCCTGACAGGGGGTAAAGAGACCCAGTACTTC. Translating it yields CASSRLTGGKETQYF.

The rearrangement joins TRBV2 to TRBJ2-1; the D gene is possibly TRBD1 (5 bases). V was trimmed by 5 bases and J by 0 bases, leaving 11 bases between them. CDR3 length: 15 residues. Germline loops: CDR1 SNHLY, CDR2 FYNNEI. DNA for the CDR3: TGTGCCAGCAGTCTAGGGGATCGCTCCTACAATGAGCAGTTCTTC. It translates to CASSLGDRSYNEQFF.

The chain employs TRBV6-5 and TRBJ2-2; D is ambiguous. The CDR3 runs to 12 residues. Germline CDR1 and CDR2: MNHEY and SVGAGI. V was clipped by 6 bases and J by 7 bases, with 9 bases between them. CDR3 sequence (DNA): TGTGCCAGCAGGGGCCGGTACGGGGAGCTGTTTTTT. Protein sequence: CASRGRYGELFF.

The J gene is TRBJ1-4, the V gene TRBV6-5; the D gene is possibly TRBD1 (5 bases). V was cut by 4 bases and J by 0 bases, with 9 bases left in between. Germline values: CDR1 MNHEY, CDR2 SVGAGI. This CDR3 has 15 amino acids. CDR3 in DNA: TGTGCCAGCAGTTCTCAGGGTGCAACTAATGAAAAACTGTTTTTT. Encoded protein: CASSSQGATNEKLFF.

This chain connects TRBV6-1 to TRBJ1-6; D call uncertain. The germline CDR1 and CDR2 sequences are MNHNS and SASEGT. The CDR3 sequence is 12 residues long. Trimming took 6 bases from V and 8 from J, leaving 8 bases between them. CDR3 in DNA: TGTGCCAGCAGGAGGGATTATTCACCCCTCCACTTT. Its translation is CASRRDYSPLHF.

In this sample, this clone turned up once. This CDR3 is CSVEGSRENEKLFF. The CDR3 DNA reads as TGCAGCGTTGAGGGGTCGCGGGAAAATGAAAAACTGTTTTTT. The rearrangement uses TRBV29-1 and TRBJ1-4, with D hard to call. This CDR3 is built from 14 residues. Trimming cost V 3 bases and J 5 bases, with 13 bases left between them. Germline V gives CDR1 SQVTM, CDR2 ANQGSEA.

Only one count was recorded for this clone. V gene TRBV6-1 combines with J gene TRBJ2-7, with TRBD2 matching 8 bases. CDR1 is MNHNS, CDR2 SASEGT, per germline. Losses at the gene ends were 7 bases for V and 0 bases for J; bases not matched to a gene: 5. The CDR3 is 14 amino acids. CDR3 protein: CASIPGTSSYEQYF. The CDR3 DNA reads TGTGCCAGCATTCCCGGGACTAGCTCCTACGAGCAGTACTTC.